This entry is about one T cell receptor (beta chain). What it binds is not known. 13 Jbeta primers and 60 Vbeta primers were used for the PCR. TCRdb's table, derived via immunoSEQ multiplex PCR, lists solely in-frame clones and lacks some. The sample has some 270,000 clones, about nine tenths seen once. The data were obtained in a study of cytomegalovirus exposure and HLA in healthy donors. Broader study findings: Later on, a genetic analysis was performed. It linked a missense variant in DCLRE1C with V- and J-gene trimming of TCR beta. Reportedly, cytomegalovirus status was diagnosed with high sensitivity and specificity.

V trimming: 5 bases; J trimming: 2 bases; junction bases outside the gene matches: 6. Germline V gives CDR1 SGHVS, CDR2 FNYEAQ. The CDR3 consists of 15 residues. V is TRBV7-6 and J is TRBJ1-5, with TRBD1 identical over 7 bases. This clonotype was sampled from a girl aged 2-10 years in good health and CMV-seronegative. Sequencing input: PBMCs. CDR3 protein: CASSVQGLGNQPQHF. The CDR3 bases are TGTGCCAGCAGCGTACAGGGGCTTGGCAATCAGCCCCAGCATTTT.